These 20 T cell receptor beta chains were all obtained from the same sample, sequenced in a study of blood T cells in healthy people across ages. A J-beta primer mix and a sample-barcoded 5' primer were used in a second PCR of roughly 7 to 12 cycles. TCRdb recomputed calls from the 5' RACE reads with MiXCR, one row per CDR3 protein. The data show over 1,300,000 distinct CDR3 sequences, with approximately 59% seen just once and 6.5% to 8.5% held by the top ten. Sequencing input: blood. Receptor source: a man aged 18 to 29 in good health.

This clonotype was recorded a few times. This chain joins TRBV7-2 and TRBJ2-5, with 10 bases aligning to TRBD1. The ends lost 5 bases at V and 11 bases at J; junction bases unmatched: 17. This CDR3 is built from 16 residues. Germline values: CDR1 SGHTA, CDR2 FQGNSA. In nucleotides, the CDR3 is TGTGCCAGCAGCCCACTTGCCGGGACAGGGGTTCTGGAGCAGTACTTC. Its translation: CASSPLAGTGVLEQYF.

The chain has TRBV15 and TRBJ2-3; 7 bases line up with TRBD2. The CDR3 consists of 15 residues. Germline V gene data show CDR1 as LNHNV and CDR2 as YYDKDF (reference sequence). Unmatched junction bases numbered 1, after V lost 0 bases and J lost 1 base. The CDR3 reads CATSREAGGTDTQYF. The CDR3 DNA sequence: TGTGCCACCAGCAGAGAGGCGGGGGGCACAGATACGCAGTATTTT.

This clonotype turned up a few times. V usage is TRBV4-2 and J usage is TRBJ1-4; D is ambiguous. The V end lost 1 base, the J end lost 3 bases, and 18 bases lay between the germline ends. This CDR3 comprises 18 residues. The germline V gene has CDR1 LGHNA and CDR2 YNFKEQ. The CDR3 DNA is TGTGCCAGCAGCCAAGTTAGGAGGATGGACTCGCCTAATGAAAAACTGTTTTTT. Translated, it gives CASSQVRRMDSPNEKLFF.

This clonotype was detected only a few times. J is TRBJ1-4 and V is TRBV29-1; no clear D. Germline V gene lookup returns CDR1 SQVTM and CDR2 ANQGSEA. The CDR3 has 16 amino acids. The V end lost 1 base, the J end lost 2 bases, and 14 bases lay between the germline ends. The CDR3 nucleotides are TGCAGCGTTGAAGTTGAGAACCTGGGCACTAATGAAAAACTGTTTTTT. This gives the protein CSVEVENLGTNEKLFF.

J is TRBJ1-1 and V is TRBV27; D possibly corresponds to TRBD1 (5 bases). Germline loops: CDR1 MNHEY, CDR2 SMNVEV (reference sequence). The CDR3 covers 14 residues. Trimming shortened V by 6 bases and J by 0 bases, and 11 bases separated the two germline ends. The CDR3, as DNA: TGTGCCAGCAGAAGACAGTTTATGAACACTGAAGCTTTCTTT. Amino acids: CASRRQFMNTEAFF.

The rearrangement joins TRBV28 to TRBJ2-3; 12 bases match TRBD2. The length of the CDR3 is 16 residues. Germline values: CDR1 MDHEN, CDR2 SYDVKM. V was pared by 5 bases and J by 3 bases, with 6 bases of the junction left unmatched. The chain's CDR3 is CASSRTSGGWTDTQYF. CDR3 in DNA: TGTGCCAGCAGTCGTACTAGCGGGGGGTGGACAGATACGCAGTATTTT.

The chain is built from TRBV20-1 and TRBJ2-3; 7 positions agree with TRBD2. The V gene's germline CDR1 is DFQATT and CDR2 SNEGSKA (reference sequence). The CDR3 is 13 residues long. V trimming: 5 bases; J trimming: 4 bases; junction bases outside the gene matches: 6. The CDR3 reads CSAANLAADTQYF. The DNA of the CDR3 is TGCAGTGCTGCAAACCTAGCGGCAGATACGCAGTATTTT.

The chain links TRBV27 to TRBJ2-1; D uncertain. Germline V gene data show CDR1 as MNHEY and CDR2 as SMNVEV (reference sequence). The CDR3 loop spans 15 amino acids. V lost 5 bases and J lost 6, with 17 bases in between. The CDR3 DNA is TGTGCCAGCAGTCTAGGCACTATTAAGTCCAATGAGCAGTTCTTC. Its translation: CASSLGTIKSNEQFF.

The chain links TRBV15 to TRBJ1-2; a possible D gene is TRBD1 (6 bases). Trimming pared 0 bases from V and 0 bases from J, leaving 17 bases between. The germline gives CDR1 LNHNV, CDR2 YYDKDF (reference sequence). The CDR3 consists of 18 residues. CDR3 sequence reads: CATSRDLDSYYSNYGYTF. CDR3 sequence (DNA): TGTGCCACCAGCAGAGATCTGGACAGTTACTATTCTAACTATGGCTACACCTTC.

The chain combines TRBV15 with TRBJ2-5; D is ambiguous. Per the germline V gene, CDR1 is LNHNV and CDR2 is YYDKDF (reference sequence). The CDR3 covers 14 residues. The V and J ends lost 4 bases and 2 bases respectively, with 11 bases between them. CDR3 bases: TGTGCCACCAGCAATGATGGCCAACAAGAGACCCAGTACTTC. This codes for CATSNDGQQETQYF.

A few counts support this clonotype. The chain has TRBV5-5 and TRBJ1-2, with 7 bases identical to TRBD1. The length of the CDR3 is 16 residues. V shed 3 bases and J 5 bases; nucleotides not matched to a gene: 13. CDR1 is SGHKS and CDR2 is YYEKEE in the germline V gene (reference sequence). The CDR3 DNA is TGTGCCAGCAGCTCCGGACAGGCTCACACGCCTTATGGCTACACCTTC. Protein sequence: CASSSGQAHTPYGYTF.

This clonotype was picked up a small number of times. The V call is TRBV12-5, the J call TRBJ2-2; D gene ambiguous. Germline V gives CDR1 LGHNT, CDR2 FRNRAP. CDR3 length: 19 residues. The ends were cut back, 3 bases at V and 0 bases at J, with 20 bases in the middle. The chain's CDR3 is CASGFWAGDLIPNTGELFF. The CDR3 DNA is TGTGCTAGTGGTTTCTGGGCAGGCGATCTAATACCGAACACCGGGGAGCTGTTTTTT.

This chain connects TRBV5-1 to TRBJ1-4; 7 nucleotides align to TRBD1. V gave up 4 bases and J gave up 7 bases; unmatched junction bases: 7. CDR3 length: 14 residues. Germline V gives CDR1 SGHRS, CDR2 YFSETQ. Written as DNA, the CDR3 is TGCGCCAGCAGCACGCAGGGGGATTCTGAAAAACTGTTTTTT. It encodes CASSTQGDSEKLFF.

The rearrangement joins TRBV11-2 to TRBJ2-1; TRBD2 matches 11 bases. With 1 base clipped from V and 8 bases from J, the junction kept 7 bases outside the gene matches. Per the germline V gene, CDR1 is SGHAT and CDR2 is FQNNGV. This CDR3 spans 16 amino acids. This chain's CDR3 is CASSLVTSGALYEQFF. The CDR3 DNA reads as TGTGCCAGCAGCTTAGTGACTAGCGGGGCCCTTTATGAGCAGTTCTTC.

This clonotype was detected only a few times. The chain carries TRBV5-5 and TRBJ1-2; 7 bases are a match to TRBD1. Germline V gives CDR1 SGHKS, CDR2 YYEKEE (reference sequence). V lost 6 bases, J lost 6 bases, and 11 bases stayed unmatched. This CDR3 is built from 14 residues. The CDR3 nucleotides read TGTGCCAGCATCGACAGGGCGAAGTTCGATGGCTACACCTTC. Protein: CASIDRAKFDGYTF.

The V gene is TRBV4-2, the J gene TRBJ1-5; 12 bases match TRBD1. After removal of 4 bases from V and 4 bases from J, the junction contained 8 bases not matched to a gene. CDR3 size: 17 residues. Germline CDR1 and CDR2: LGHNA and YNFKEQ. Here the CDR3 DNA reads TGTGCCAGCAGCCCCCTCGCGGGACAGGGGGCGAATCAGCCCCAGCATTTT. This codes for CASSPLAGQGANQPQHF.

A few counts support this clonotype. The genes are TRBV6-6 and TRBJ2-7; the match to TRBD1 covers 7 bases. V lost 5 bases, J lost 2 bases, and 6 bases stayed unmatched. The germline gives CDR1 MNHNY, CDR2 SVGAGI (reference sequence). The length of the CDR3 is 14 residues. The CDR3 here is CASSHPDRTYEQYF. The CDR3 DNA is TGTGCCAGCAGTCATCCGGACAGGACCTACGAGCAGTACTTC.

CDR3 bases: TGTGCCAGCTCCGACACATCCCCGGTTACGCAGTATTTT. This encodes CASSDTSPVTQYF. This rearrangement joins TRBV27 to TRBJ2-3; D not certain. Trimming removed 8 bases from V and 8 bases from J, with 17 bases in between. From germline, CDR1 is MNHEY and CDR2 SMNVEV (reference sequence). This CDR3 is 13 amino acids long.

This clonotype turned up a few times. CDR3 bases: TGCAGTGCCCCCGACGGGGTCAACTACAATGAGCAGTTCTTC. Translated: CSAPDGVNYNEQFF. The rearrangement links TRBV20-1 to TRBJ2-1; the D gene is possibly TRBD2 (5 bases). The CDR3 has 14 amino acids. V was pared by 6 bases and J by 3 bases, with 15 bases between. Germline values: CDR1 DFQATT, CDR2 SNEGSKA (reference sequence).

The rearrangement uses TRBV5-1 and TRBJ2-2; 7 nucleotides agree with TRBD1. This CDR3 is 16 amino acids long. In germline, CDR1 is SGHRS, CDR2 YFSETQ. Unmatched junction bases numbered 8, after V lost 4 bases and J lost 2 bases. CDR3 DNA sequence: TGCGCCAGCAGCCCCTATGGGACAGCTAACACCGGGGAGCTGTTTTTT. Amino acids: CASSPYGTANTGELFF.